The present T cell receptor (beta chain) was sequenced within a study of HIV-infected patients and healthy controls (TCRdb year 2014). Context from the whole study: CD4 counts were modestly but significantly increased in about 85% of the 16 patients after three months of therapy, but they remained below normal ranges. No consistent shift in CD8 counts was seen during early therapy, whereas a slight rise was seen in the CD4:CD8 ratio. Viral load fell below detection in 11 of 16 patients by the second bleed and in all patients following a further year of therapy. Overall T-cell lymphocytopenia was not observed in the patients, and no significant difference from controls was found in total CDR3 counts per chain. Whether deep TCR repertoire sequencing of small blood samples from HIV patients could capture immune perturbation and reconstitution was tested in the study.

Measured from the cysteine to the phenylalanine, the CDR3 is 13 residues long. Solely the CDR3 DNA is kept, with 39 bases framed from the first base. CDR1 SGHTA and CDR2 FQGNSA were looked up in the germline V gene. V is shortened by 3 bases, J by 1 base, and the region joining them spans 6 bases. Paper-wide results and their limitations: By Jaccard index and by the count of highly shared sequences, healthy controls shared more CDR3s between individuals than HIV+ patients did. Pairing of alpha and beta chains was not determined in the samples. The use of whole blood limited sequencing depth and precluded separation of the dynamics of distinct T-cell subpopulations. Compared with controls, HIV-infected patients showed significantly different mean usage of eight alpha and eight beta V genes. Unequal numbers of distinct sequences between patients and controls complicated comparisons, and size-matching overweighted rare events from HIV-infected data. Significantly higher mean Gini indices were seen in HIV-infected repertoires than in controls, possibly reflecting oligoclonality. The study cohorts differed slightly in age and sex profile, but those differences did not account for the observed differences in diversity. A major limit on how widely the findings apply, in the view of the authors, was that only sixteen HIV-infected individuals were processed. Compared with untreated HIV+ repertoires, healthy control repertoires had roughly threefold more distinct CDR3s and a higher Shannon diversity. Size-matched repertoire data did not replicate the apparent post-therapy recovery of the Gini index in HIV-infected patients. The study did not determine donor HLA types. Alpha-chain CDR3s from MAIT cells occurred at high frequency in healthy controls but were severely depleted in HIV+ repertoires. HIV-associated CDR3s exhibited a significant reduction in frequency during therapy, whereas CMV-associated CDR3s exhibited no significant change, although the majority increased in frequency.

Whole blood was used without cell fractionation, so the repertoire reflected all unsorted peripheral T cells. For RNA extraction, 2.5 ml of peripheral blood was drawn into Tempus tubes. The first sixteen eligible patients were processed from the enrolled HIV-infected adults, who had not yet received antiretroviral therapy and were about to begin treatment. Patients with febrile or AIDS-related illness, tumors, hepatitis B or C coinfection, immunomodulatory therapy, recent vaccination or treatment interruptions were excluded from enrollment. The TURBO-DNase kit was used to remove leftover genomic DNA, and GLOBINclear was used to deplete globin mRNA. The study collected pretreatment blood from HIV-infected patients just before antiretroviral therapy was started. Reverse transcription of approximately 540 ng RNA was performed with SuperScript III using primers directed against the alpha and beta constant regions. Separate alpha and beta chain libraries were made by chain-specific third strand synthesis with multiplexing indices. The protocol used a single primer pair to amplify all rearrangements within a chain, which avoided primer bias, and attached molecular barcodes to each cDNA molecule. Purified cDNA was ligated with T4 RNA Ligase 1 onto a 5' RACE adapter bearing a random hexamer and the SP2 sequencing primer site. The authors primed second strand synthesis from the SP2 site with Phusion polymerase and used slow temperature ramps to favor optimal annealing. Joined together, two random hexamer sequences that had both been added before amplification formed the 12-nucleotide barcode of each molecule. A brief initial PCR introduced P5 and P7 adapter elements together with a second index, and a roughly 23-cycle amplification PCR using P5s and P7 primers was subsequently performed. A total of 25 to 30 PCR cycles were applied to the libraries, which were quantified on a Qubit, sized on a Bioanalyzer, and diluted to about 4.4 nM. Sequencing of the normalized libraries was performed on an Illumina MiSeq with 2 x 250 paired-end kits. Reverse transcription reactions underwent purification over MinElute columns, with elution into about 9.9 ul Tris-Cl. Adapter ligations were incubated for roughly 25 hours at 16 degrees C and subsequently purified with AMPure XP beads at a 1:1 ratio. For the original study's pipeline: Demultiplexed FASTQ files were processed with a modified Decombinator that output V, J, insert and barcode information. Any sequence that shared a barcode yet differed from the dominant sequence was discarded as an error, and the number of original cDNA molecules was estimated by counting barcodes clustered at Levenshtein distance 3. Downstream analyses used R packages ineq, vegan, igraph and RCytoscape, with IMGT nomenclature and CDR3 definitions. The authors computed V gene usage over distinct sequences and counted each TCR a single time to avoid skew from clonal expansion. Whenever two unique CDR3 amino acid sequences within a donor differed by a single Levenshtein edit, similarity networks linked them. In the repertoires, a search was made for a compiled set of published HIV-specific CDR3s (more than 90 alpha, 600 to 900 beta) and CMV-specific CDR3s (approximately 13 alpha, about 250 beta). Random subsampling to size-matched repertoires demonstrated that the decreased diversity in patients did not result from their lower sequence numbers. The raw public data were reprocessed by TCRdb itself: fastp quality trimming at Q25, MiXCR clonotype calling, in-frame beta chains only. All rows with the same CDR3 protein become a single entry with the most common DNA and genes. The V and J calls here are based on TCRdb, not the publication. The sample contains approximately 7,100 distinct CDR3 sequences, approximately 9.1% of them found a single time. Together, the top ten hold roughly a fifth of the sample.

This clonotype was counted at least ten times. The target of this receptor is not known. Base-call qualities are not available, and no considerably larger clone is one nucleotide away. This sequence originates from an adult with HIV infection. The chain links TRBV7-2 with TRBJ2-5, with the D gene uncertain. Material: blood, obtained before antiretroviral therapy. The nucleotide sequence is TGTGCCAGCAGCTTGTCAGGCCAAGAGACCCAGTACTTC. Translated, this is CASSLSGQETQYF.